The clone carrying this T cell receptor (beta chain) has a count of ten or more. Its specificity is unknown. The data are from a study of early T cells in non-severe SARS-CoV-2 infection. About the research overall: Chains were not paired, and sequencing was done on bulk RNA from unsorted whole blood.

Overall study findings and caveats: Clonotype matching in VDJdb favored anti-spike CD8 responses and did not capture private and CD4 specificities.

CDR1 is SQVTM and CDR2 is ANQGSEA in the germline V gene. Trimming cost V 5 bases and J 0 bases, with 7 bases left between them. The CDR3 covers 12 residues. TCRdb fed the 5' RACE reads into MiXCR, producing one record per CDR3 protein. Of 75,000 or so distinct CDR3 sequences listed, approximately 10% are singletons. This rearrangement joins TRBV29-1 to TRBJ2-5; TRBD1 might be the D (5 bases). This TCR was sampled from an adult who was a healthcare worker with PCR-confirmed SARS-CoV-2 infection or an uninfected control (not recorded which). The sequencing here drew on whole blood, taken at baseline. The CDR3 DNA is TGCAGCGTTCGACAGTACCAAGAGACCCAGTACTTC. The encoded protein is CSVRQYQETQYF.